A selection of T cell receptor beta chains follows, all from one sample in a study of T cells expressing NK-cell markers. Reanalyzing the 5' RACE reads, TCRdb keeps one entry per CDR3 protein, without DNA. Its listing shows about 150,000 distinct CDR3 sequences. The sample consisted of blood T cells: a sorted CD56 or NKG2C T cell subset, CD4+ or CD8+ T cells, or bulk PBMC T cells (not recorded which). These receptors came from a woman aged 45-60 years in good health. Each CDR3 is given with its conserved first and last residue. Fields, in order: V gene, J gene, CDR3 protein.

v_call: TRBV20-1
j_call: TRBJ2-1
cdr3_aa: CSASGGSVNYNEQFF

v_call: TRBV5-1
j_call: TRBJ2-1
cdr3_aa: CASSLLSAWDRAGNEQFF

v_call: TRBV24-1
j_call: TRBJ2-3
cdr3_aa: CATSDLRDYPTDTQYF

v_call: TRBV29-1
j_call: TRBJ2-2
cdr3_aa: CSVQTGTDTTGELFF

v_call: TRBV25-1
j_call: TRBJ2-7
cdr3_aa: CASSHEQPYEQYF

v_call: TRBV7-8
j_call: TRBJ2-1
cdr3_aa: CASSLGGVRSYNEQFF

v_call: TRBV12-3/TRBV12-4
j_call: TRBJ2-2
cdr3_aa: CASSRKGALPGELFF

v_call: TRBV6-2/TRBV6-3
j_call: TRBJ2-1
cdr3_aa: CASSYSTSRPSSYNEQFF

v_call: TRBV29-1
j_call: TRBJ2-4
cdr3_aa: CSVEDQGLAGDIQYF

v_call: TRBV6-1
j_call: TRBJ2-7
cdr3_aa: CASRDPAYEQYF

v_call: TRBV7-2
j_call: TRBJ2-2
cdr3_aa: CASRFLARSGELFF

v_call: TRBV27
j_call: TRBJ1-2
cdr3_aa: CASSPMGQSSSNYGYTF

v_call: TRBV11-2
j_call: TRBJ1-1
cdr3_aa: CASSLKVQVTEAFF

v_call: TRBV11-1
j_call: TRBJ1-1
cdr3_aa: CASSQYGRRAFF

v_call: TRBV3-1
j_call: TRBJ2-3
cdr3_aa: CASSHLVREGLSTDTQYF

v_call: TRBV14
j_call: TRBJ2-6
cdr3_aa: CASSPFSGPPEMLFFSGANVLTF

v_call: TRBV3-1
j_call: TRBJ2-1
cdr3_aa: CASSLGTSGYNEQFF

v_call: TRBV27
j_call: TRBJ2-7
cdr3_aa: CASSLFSEGARYEQYF

v_call: TRBV12-3/TRBV12-4
j_call: TRBJ1-1
cdr3_aa: CASSHRGHTEAFF

v_call: TRBV27
j_call: TRBJ1-2
cdr3_aa: CASSLLSTNGYTF

v_call: TRBV7-9
j_call: TRBJ1-4
cdr3_aa: CASGAGALSNEKLFF

v_call: TRBV12-3/TRBV12-4
j_call: TRBJ1-2
cdr3_aa: CASSFGPSGQGTGYTF

v_call: TRBV27
j_call: TRBJ1-2
cdr3_aa: CASASINYGYTF

v_call: TRBV29-1
j_call: TRBJ2-7
cdr3_aa: CSVEGAGRPYEQYF

v_call: TRBV5-1
j_call: TRBJ2-3
cdr3_aa: CARVDGTPDTDTQYF

v_call: TRBV20-1
j_call: TRBJ2-3
cdr3_aa: CSARVLALSTDTQYF

v_call: TRBV4-1
j_call: TRBJ1-3
cdr3_aa: CASSQGGAEAGNTIYF